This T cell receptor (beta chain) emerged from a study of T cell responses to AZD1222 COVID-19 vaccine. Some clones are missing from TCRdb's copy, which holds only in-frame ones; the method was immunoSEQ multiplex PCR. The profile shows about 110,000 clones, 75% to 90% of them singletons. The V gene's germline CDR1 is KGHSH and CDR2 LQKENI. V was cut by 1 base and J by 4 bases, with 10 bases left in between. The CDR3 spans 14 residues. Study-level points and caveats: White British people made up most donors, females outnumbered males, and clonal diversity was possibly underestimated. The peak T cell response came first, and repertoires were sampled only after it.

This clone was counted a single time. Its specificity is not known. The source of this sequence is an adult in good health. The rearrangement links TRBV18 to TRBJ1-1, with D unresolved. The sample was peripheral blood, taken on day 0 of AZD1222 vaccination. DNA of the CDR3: TGTGCCAGCTCACCACGTGAAGGGCTCACTGAAGCTTTCTTT. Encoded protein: CASSPREGLTEAFF. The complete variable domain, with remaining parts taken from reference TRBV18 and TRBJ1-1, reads NAGVMQNPRHLVRRRGQEARLRCSPMKGHSHVYWYRQLPEEGLKFMVYLQKENIIDESGMPKERFSAEFPKEGPSILRIQQVVRGDSAAYFCASSPREGLTEAFFGQGTRLTVV.